The T cell receptor (beta chain) under discussion was sequenced for a study of T-cell memory formation after mild COVID-19 (dated by TCRdb to 2020 to 2022). Context from the whole study: Most TCR sequence clusters were specific to one of the two donors. In a couple of donors, T-cell clones that expanded and contracted after mild COVID-19 were followed by sequencing TCRalpha and TCRbeta repertoires longitudinally. Two young, previously healthy adult volunteers made up the cohort, one male and one female.

The paper as a whole reports these results and caveats: Contracting CD4+ clones appeared mostly in the CM and EM memory subsets, whereas CD8+ clones were enriched in EMRA. Clones that contracted from day 15 to 85 showed balanced CD4/CD8 phenotypes, whereas a second wave of clones that expanded from day 15 to 37 leaned towards CD4+. The second-wave clones that peaked on day 37 were not confirmed to be SARS-CoV-2 specific. Only a couple of mild cases were covered by the study, and larger cohorts that include severe cases with pre-infection samples were considered necessary. The detection of some responding clones in pre-infection memory suggests that pre-existing cross-reactive memory T cells joined the SARS-CoV-2 response.

Of note for this clonotype: What antigen it recognizes has not been identified. Base qualities are not recorded, but no much larger clone differs from it by a single base.

The reads were generated on an Illumina NovaSeq 6000. TCRalpha and TCRbeta cDNA libraries were constructed by 5'RACE with constant-segment primers, with sample barcodes and unique molecular identifiers being introduced. Trizol reagent was used to extract RNA from every sample. Libraries were amplified in two PCR steps, with a second sample barcode and Illumina TruSeq adapters added in the second step. Sequencing of the libraries was done on an Illumina NovaSeq, producing 2 x 150 bp paired-end reads. Turning to the authors' computational methods: With migec v1.2.7, reads were demultiplexed and then collapsed into UMI-guided consensus sequences. Using mixcr v2.1.11, UMI consensuses were aligned to TRA and TRB V and J templates and then assembled into clonotypes. Clonotypes were classified as expanded or contracted when called significant by both edgeR and NoisET, with noise models trained on biological replicates. For edgeR calls, the thresholds were a false discovery rate-adjusted p below 0.01 and a log2 fold-change of 1. As an exploratory analysis of dynamics, PCA with hierarchical clustering was applied to max-normalized trajectories of the 1000 most abundant clonotypes. The CD4 or CD8 phenotype of responding clones was assigned using the separately sequenced CD4+ and CD8+ repertoires. TCRdb reprocessing: public reads trimmed at Q25 with fastp, clones called with MiXCR, in-frame beta chains kept. When rows share a CDR3 protein, they turn into one entry using the most common DNA and genes. The V and J calls and clone size are TCRdb's, not the authors'. This sample gives about 130,000 distinct CDR3 sequences in total; under 30% of them show up just once. The ten largest clones represent roughly 24% of the sample.

Reading the germline V gene gives CDR1 SGDLS and CDR2 YYNGEE. Counted from cysteine to phenylalanine, this CDR3 has 14 amino acids. Of the read, only the CDR3 DNA is kept; its 42 bases are in frame from base 1. Trimming takes 5 bases off V and 7 bases off J; junction bases not matched to a gene: 8. PBMCs were isolated by Ficoll-Paque density gradient centrifugation. Sequencing input: PBMCs or a T cell subset sorted from them (not recorded which). The chain was built from TRBV9 and TRBJ2-2; 7 nucleotides in the junction match TRBD1. The sequence was collected from an adult woman who had mild COVID-19 (a few samples of this study predate the infection). The sample titles of this study are shuffled in the database, so cell type and time point are left out; the donor was told from shared clones. The nucleotides are TGTGCCAGCAGTCCTCCTACAGGGGTCGGGGAGCTGTTTTTT. Translated, this gives CASSPPTGVGELFF.